Listed below are T cell receptor beta chains from one sample, sequenced in a study of human versus mouse CDR3 diversity and MHC coevolution. Clones were read by immunoSEQ multiplex PCR, and TCRdb kept only the in-frame ones, dropping some. The sample has about 83,000 clones, around 90% seen once. The specimen sequenced was naive CD4+ T cells from blood. Receptor source: a person aged 25 to 69 in good health. Each CDR3 is given with its conserved first and last residue. The D gene is left open where the match is weak. The listing skips clone size in some rows; elsewhere it reads once, few, many or a size class.

j_call	clone_size	d_call	v_call	cdr3_aa	cdr3_nt
TRBJ2-5	NA	NA	TRBV20-1	CSARQETQYF	TGCAGTGCCCGTCAAGAGACCCAGTACTTC
TRBJ1-1	NA	NA	TRBV7-3	CASSLMGGMNTEAFF	TGTGCCAGCAGCTTAATGGGGGGGATGAACACTGAAGCTTTCTTT
TRBJ2-7	NA	NA	TRBV29-1	CSAEAGTYEQYF	TGCAGCGCAGAAGCAGGTACCTACGAGCAGTACTTC
TRBJ2-1	NA	TRBD1	TRBV28	CASRLDRGTYNEQFF	TGTGCCAGCAGACTGGACAGGGGGACATACAATGAGCAGTTCTTC
TRBJ2-2	NA	NA	TRBV4-1	CASSQAGTNTGELFF	TGCGCCAGCAGCCAAGCAGGGACGAACACCGGGGAGCTGTTTTTT
TRBJ1-2	NA	TRBD1	TRBV6-4	CASRGDRGGSNYGYTF	TGTGCCAGCAGGGGGGACAGGGGAGGGTCTAACTATGGCTACACCTTC
TRBJ2-3	NA	TRBD1	TRBV30	CAWRGGPSTDTQYF	TGTGCCTGGAGAGGGGGCCCTAGCACAGATACGCAGTATTTT
TRBJ1-2	NA	TRBD1	TRBV6-1	CASSGQGANYGYTF	TGTGCCAGCAGTGGACAGGGCGCTAACTATGGCTACACCTTC
TRBJ1-5	NA	NA	TRBV19	CASSKAGPSNQPQHF	TGTGCCAGTAGTAAGGCAGGGCCCAGCAATCAGCCCCAGCATTTT
TRBJ2-3	once	TRBD2	TRBV7-7	CASSLALLAGGITDTQYF	TGTGCCAGCAGCTTAGCCCTTCTAGCGGGGGGGATCACAGATACGCAGTATTTT
TRBJ1-4	NA	TRBD1	TRBV4-1	CASSQGDRGISNEKLFF	TGCGCCAGCAGCCAAGGGGACAGGGGGATTTCTAATGAAAAACTGTTTTTT
TRBJ1-4	NA	TRBD1	TRBV19	CASSSTGGTANEKLFF	TGTGCCAGTAGTTCGACAGGGGGCACGGCTAATGAAAAACTGTTTTTT
TRBJ1-2	NA	NA	TRBV6-6	CASSYGGKANYGYTF	TGTGCCAGCAGTTATGGAGGGAAAGCTAACTATGGCTACACCTTC
TRBJ2-2	NA	NA	TRBV5-1	CASSTGDFGELFF	TGCGCCAGCAGCACCGGGGACTTTGGGGAGCTGTTTTTT
TRBJ2-3	NA	NA	TRBV2	CASSADTHTDTQYF	TGTGCCAGCAGTGCTGACACCCACACAGATACGCAGTATTTT
TRBJ1-5	once	NA	TRBV12-5	CASGLEQFQPQHF	TGTGCTAGTGGTTTGGAGCAATTTCAGCCCCAGCATTTT
TRBJ2-1	NA	NA	TRBV9	CASSVGGRSYNEQFF	TGTGCCAGCAGCGTGGGGGGGCGCTCCTACAATGAGCAGTTCTTC
TRBJ1-4	NA	TRBD1	TRBV6-1	CASSPGTATNEKLFF	TGTGCCAGCAGTCCTGGGACAGCAACTAATGAAAAACTGTTTTTT
TRBJ2-1	NA	NA	TRBV19	CASSIPSGQFFNEQFF	TGTGCCAGTAGTATTCCCAGCGGCCAGTTTTTTAATGAGCAGTTCTTC
TRBJ1-1	NA	NA	TRBV9	CASSVTDQTEAFF	TGTGCCAGCAGCGTCACAGATCAAACTGAAGCTTTCTTT
TRBJ2-7	NA	TRBD2	TRBV10-3	CAISGLAGGTYEQYF	TGTGCCATCTCCGGGCTAGCGGGAGGGACCTACGAGCAGTACTTC
TRBJ2-1	NA	NA	TRBV5-1	CASSLAPSRGYNEQFF	TGCGCCAGCAGCTTGGCTCCCTCACGGGGATACAATGAGCAGTTCTTC
TRBJ1-3	NA	NA	TRBV2	CASSDMGSLVAVYF	TGTGCCAGCAGTGATATGGGCAGCCTGGTCGCCGTATATTTT
TRBJ2-3	NA	NA	TRBV4-1	CASSQGGQTQYF	TGCGCCAGCAGCCAAGGGGGGCAAACGCAGTATTTT
TRBJ2-1	NA	NA	TRBV19	CASSMGGPPTYNEQFF	TGTGCCAGTAGTATGGGAGGACCTCCCACCTACAATGAGCAGTTCTTC
TRBJ2-3	NA	NA	TRBV19	CASSNFGSTDTQYF	TGTGCCAGTAGTAACTTCGGGAGCACAGATACGCAGTATTTT
TRBJ1-1	NA	NA	TRBV5-1	CASSLGAGRAEAFF	TGCGCCAGCAGCTTGGGGGCGGGGCGCGCTGAAGCTTTCTTT
TRBJ1-2	NA	NA	TRBV28	CASSLMTGIVGYTF	TGTGCCAGCAGTTTAATGACAGGAATTGTTGGCTACACCTTC
TRBJ1-5	NA	NA	TRBV30	CAWNRASNQPQHF	TGTGCCTGGAACCGCGCTAGCAATCAGCCCCAGCATTTT
TRBJ2-5	NA	TRBD2	TRBV25-1	CASSPGLAAQETQYF	TGTGCCAGCAGCCCAGGACTAGCGGCTCAAGAGACCCAGTACTTC
TRBJ1-5	NA	NA	TRBV6-6	CASSFQNQPQHF	TGTGCCAGCAGTTTTCAGAATCAGCCCCAGCATTTT
TRBJ2-2	NA	TRBD1	TRBV5-5	CASRPAGQGGTGELFF	TGTGCCAGCAGGCCCGCGGGACAGGGAGGAACCGGGGAGCTGTTTTTT